The clone carrying this T cell receptor (beta chain) was seen a few times. The antigen remains unidentified. The entry originates in a study of T cells in Graves' hyperthyroidism and ophthalmopathy. Study-level findings and limits: Ophthalmopathy cases were set apart from stable hyperthyroidism by a 13 V-J model.

The investigators amplified TCR beta CDR3 regions from RNA transcripts. TCR CDR3 regions were first amplified by RT-PCR with HTBI primers. TCRdb used MiXCR to reprocess the multiplex PCR reads, holding one entry per CDR3 protein. The sample lists about 480,000 distinct CDR3 sequences, roughly 22% seen once, with about 49% in the top ten. Ophthalmopathy in the patients scored at least 3 on Clinical Activity Score and at least 4 on NOSPECS grade, lasting under 3 months. Exclusion criteria comprised uncontrolled infection, other autoimmune disease, pregnancy or lactation. Germline V lookup: CDR1 LGHNA, CDR2 YNFKEQ. The CDR3 consists of 15 residues. V gave up 4 bases and J gave up 5 bases, with 18 bases separating them.

Sequences were obtained from blood. The sequence was collected from a woman in her sixties or seventies with Graves' ophthalmopathy. This chain uses TRBV4-2 with TRBJ2-7; D may be TRBD1 or TRBD2 (5 bases each). The CDR3 reads CASSRDGSARDEQYF. The DNA for the CDR3 is TGTGCCAGCAGCCGGGACGGTAGTGCCAGGGACGAGCAGTACTTC.